The rows below give T cell receptor beta chains drawn from one sample of a study of T cell responses to AZD1222 COVID-19 vaccine. TCRdb's table, derived via immunoSEQ multiplex PCR, lists solely in-frame clones and lacks some. The sample lists approximately 150,000 clones, about 87% occurring once. The source material was peripheral blood, sampled on day 0 of AZD1222 vaccination. The receptors derive from an adult in good health. Both conserved end residues are part of each CDR3. D genes are given only for firm matches. Some rows mark clone size as missing; the rest say once, few, many or name a class of expanded clone.

j_gene | abundance | v_gene | d_gene | CDR3nt | CDR3aa
TRBJ1-1 | once | TRBV29-1 | - | TGCAGCGCCAACGTGGGCCAAGTCCCCACTGAAGCTTTCTTT | CSANVGQVPTEAFF
TRBJ2-7 | - | TRBV7-9 | - | TGTGCCAGCAGCCTTTTCTACGAGCAGTACTTC | CASSLFYEQYF
TRBJ2-7 | - | TRBV11-3 | - | TGTGCCAGCAGCTTAGATCTTGTCGAGGGAAGAGACGAGCAGTACTTC | CASSLDLVEGRDEQYF
TRBJ2-1 | - | TRBV5-4 | - | TGTGCCAGCAGCCCATGGACTATCAACAATGAGCAGTTCTTC | CASSPWTINNEQFF
TRBJ2-7 | - | TRBV30 | TRBD2 | TGTGCCTGGGCTAGCGGAACCTACGAGCAGTACTTC | CAWASGTYEQYF
TRBJ1-1 | - | TRBV6-4 | - | TGTGCCAGCAGCCCAGTTAGGGATTTT | CASSPVRDF
TRBJ1-1 | - | TRBV11-3 | - | TGTGCCAGCAGCTTCCTGTCTGAAGCTTTCTTT | CASSFLSEAFF
TRBJ2-7 | - | TRBV5-1 | - | TGCGCCAGCAGCTTGGGGGGCCGGCGGACGACCTACGAGCAGTACTTC | CASSLGGRRTTYEQYF
TRBJ1-2 | once | TRBV29-1 | - | TGCAGCGTTGACCCAGGACCGGACTATGGCTACACCTTC | CSVDPGPDYGYTF
TRBJ2-5 | - | TRBV19 | TRBD2 | TGTGCCAGATCTGCCGGACTAGCGGGAGGGCCTTGGCAAGAGACCCAGTACTTC | CARSAGLAGGPWQETQYF
TRBJ2-7 | - | TRBV7-2 | - | TGTGCCAGCAGCTTGGGCGGGGTCTACGAGCAGTACTTC | CASSLGGVYEQYF
TRBJ2-5 | - | TRBV29-1 | - | TGCAGCGTAGGCGACGAGACCCAGTACTTC | CSVGDETQYF
TRBJ1-1 | - | TRBV11-3 | TRBD1 | TGTGCCAGCAGCTTAGGCGGGACAGCTAGGAACACTGAAGCTTTCTTT | CASSLGGTARNTEAFF
TRBJ2-4 | - | TRBV5-6 | - | TGTGCCAGCAGCTTTATTGACAGGGGAGGGGACATTCAGTACTTC | CASSFIDRGGDIQYF
TRBJ2-1 | - | TRBV27 | TRBD2 | TGTGCCAGCAGAACTAGCGGTTCCTACAATGAGCAGTTCTTC | CASRTSGSYNEQFF
TRBJ2-1 | - | TRBV7-8 | TRBD2 | TGTGCCAGCAGCCCTCCCTCGACTAGCGGAGACTACAATGAGCAGTTCTTC | CASSPPSTSGDYNEQFF
TRBJ2-5 | - | TRBV24-1 | - | TGTGCCACCCCGCCGACAGCCCAAGAGACCCAGTACTTC | CATPPTAQETQYF
TRBJ1-1 | - | TRBV7-9 | - | TGTGCCAGCAGTCCCAGGGGAGCTGAAGCTTTCTTT | CASSPRGAEAFF
TRBJ2-7 | - | TRBV6-4 | - | TGTGCCAGCAGTGACTCCTTGGAGGCCGGCCTCTCCTACGAGCAGTACTTC | CASSDSLEAGLSYEQYF
TRBJ1-1 | - | TRBV27 | - | TGTGCCAGCAGGGGCGTGGGGGGTCGGGCTTTCTTT | CASRGVGGRAFF
TRBJ1-1 | once | TRBV27 | TRBD1 | TGTGCCAGCAGTTGGACAGGGCCGAACACTGAAGCTTTCTTT | CASSWTGPNTEAFF
TRBJ2-1 | - | TRBV6-5 | - | TGTGCCAGCAGCCAACGACCCACGGTTGAGCAGTTCTTC | CASSQRPTVEQFF
TRBJ2-1 | - | TRBV2 | - | TGTGCCAGCAGCCCCGAGAGTTATGGGTCCTACAATGAGCAGTTCTTC | CASSPESYGSYNEQFF
TRBJ2-3 | - | TRBV29-1 | - | TGCAGCGTTGAAGTTCTATCCCTACGGTATTTT | CSVEVLSLRYF
TRBJ2-7 | - | TRBV18 | - | TGTGCCAGCTCACCGATTTCAGGGAGCCACGAGCAGTACTTC | CASSPISGSHEQYF